The source of this TCR beta chain is a study of blood T cell repertoires in COVID-19. This CDR3 is built from 14 residues. Trimming shortened V by 7 bases and J by 4 bases, and 14 bases separated the two germline ends. Germline V gene lookup returns CDR1 SNHLY and CDR2 FYNNEI. Sequenced by immunoSEQ multiplex PCR; TCRdb stores in-frame clones only, minus some. This table has about 390,000 clones, 87% appearing once. The J gene is TRBJ1-5, the V gene TRBV2; D might be TRBD1 (5 bases). The clonotype was recovered from a woman between 50 and 59 years old who had recovered from COVID-19. The specimen sequenced was PBMCs or T cells enriched from blood (not recorded which). The CDR3 protein is CASTVDTKNQPQHF. CDR3 nucleotides: TGTGCCAGCACGGTGGACACCAAAAATCAGCCCCAGCATTTT. The full variable domain, completed using reference TRBV2 and TRBJ1-5, is EPEVTQTPSHQVTQMGQEVILRCVPISNHLYFYWYRQILGQKVEFLVSFYNNEISEKSEIFDDQFSVERPDGSNFTLKIRSTKLEDSAMYFCASTVDTKNQPQHFGDGTRLSIL.